What follows describes a single TCR beta chain. Per the study methods: Cell counts per sample came from amplifying reference gene primers. This table comes from immunoSEQ multiplex PCR, and its TCRdb copy is limited to in-frame clones, with some not included. For V, J and clone size, that table is used; D and trimming come from the DNA. The sample shows around 130,000 clones, 70% to 90% of them seen only once. The data were obtained in a study of blood T cell repertoires in COVID-19. Study-wide context: Samples taken during acute and convalescent COVID-19 were collected in the United States, Italy and Spain. Nucleic acid was either cDNA or gDNA, and it came from T cells, B-cell-depleted T cells, or PBMCs.

The germline V gene has CDR1 SGHVS and CDR2 FNYEAQ. The trim removed 1 base at V and 14 bases at J, leaving 18 bases unmatched. The CDR3 runs to 16 residues. The sequence derives from a human donor in a cohort sampled during active COVID-19. Sequencing was carried out using peripheral blood. V is TRBV7-6 and J is TRBJ2-3; 7 bases line up with TRBD2. In DNA form, the CDR3 reads TGTGCCAGCAGCTTAGGAAGTGGGGGGGAGAACCTAGGACGGTATTTT. Translated: CASSLGSGGENLGRYF.